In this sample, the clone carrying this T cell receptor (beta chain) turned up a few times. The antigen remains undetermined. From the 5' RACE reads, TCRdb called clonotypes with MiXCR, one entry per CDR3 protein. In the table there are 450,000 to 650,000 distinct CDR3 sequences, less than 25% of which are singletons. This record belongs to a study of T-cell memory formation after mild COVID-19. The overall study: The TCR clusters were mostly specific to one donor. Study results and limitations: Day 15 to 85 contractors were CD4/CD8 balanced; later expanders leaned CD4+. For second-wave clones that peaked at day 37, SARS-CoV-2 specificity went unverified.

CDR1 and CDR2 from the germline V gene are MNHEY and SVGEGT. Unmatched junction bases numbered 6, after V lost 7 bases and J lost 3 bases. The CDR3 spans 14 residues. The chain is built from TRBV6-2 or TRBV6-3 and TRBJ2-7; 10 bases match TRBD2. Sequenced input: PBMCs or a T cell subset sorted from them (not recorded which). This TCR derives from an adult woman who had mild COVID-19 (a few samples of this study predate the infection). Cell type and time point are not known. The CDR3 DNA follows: TGTGCCAGCATAGCGGGAGGAGCCTTCTACGAGCAGTACTTC. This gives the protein CASIAGGAFYEQYF.